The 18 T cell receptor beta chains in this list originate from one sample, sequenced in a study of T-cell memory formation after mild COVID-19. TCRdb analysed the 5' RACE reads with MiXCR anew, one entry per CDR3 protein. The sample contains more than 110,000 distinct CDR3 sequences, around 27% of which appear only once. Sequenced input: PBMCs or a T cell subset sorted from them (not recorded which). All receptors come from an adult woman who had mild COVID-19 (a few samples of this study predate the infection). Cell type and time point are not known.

The CDR3 loop reads CASSLARTGNQPQHF. The CDR3 nucleotides are TGTGCCAGCAGTTTAGCGCGGACAGGTAATCAGCCCCAGCATTTT. The chain carries TRBV12-3 or TRBV12-4 and TRBJ1-5; 7 bases align to TRBD1. The CDR3 covers 15 residues. V lost 0 bases to trimming and J lost 4 bases; unmatched junction nucleotides: 3.

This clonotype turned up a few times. CDR3: CASSRAWAGGDQPQHF. The CDR3 region has the DNA TGTGCCAGCAGTCGCGCCTGGGCAGGAGGAGATCAGCCCCAGCATTTT. The chain uses TRBV12-3 or TRBV12-4 and TRBJ1-5; the D is unclear. The CDR3 runs to 16 residues. With 5 bases removed from V and 5 bases from J, the gap between germline ends came to 19 bases.

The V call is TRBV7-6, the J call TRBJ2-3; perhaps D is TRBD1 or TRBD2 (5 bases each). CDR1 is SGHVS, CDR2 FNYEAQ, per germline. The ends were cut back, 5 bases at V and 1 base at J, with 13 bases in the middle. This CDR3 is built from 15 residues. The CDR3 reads CASSRERGGTDTQYF. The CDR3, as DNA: TGTGCCAGCAGCCGAGAGAGGGGTGGCACAGATACGCAGTATTTT.

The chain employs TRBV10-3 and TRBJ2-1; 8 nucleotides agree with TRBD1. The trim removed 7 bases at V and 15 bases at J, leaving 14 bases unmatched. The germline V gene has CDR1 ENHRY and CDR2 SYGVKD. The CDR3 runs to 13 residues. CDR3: CAINGTGPPSRFF. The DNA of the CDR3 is TGTGCCATCAATGGGACAGGACCCCCAAGCAGGTTCTTC.

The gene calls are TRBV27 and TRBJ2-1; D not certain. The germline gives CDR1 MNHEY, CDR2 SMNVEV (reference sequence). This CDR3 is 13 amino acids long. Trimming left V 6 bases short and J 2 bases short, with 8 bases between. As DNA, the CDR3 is TGTGCCAGCAGCCCCGAGCCCTACAATGAGCAGTTCTTC. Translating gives CASSPEPYNEQFF.

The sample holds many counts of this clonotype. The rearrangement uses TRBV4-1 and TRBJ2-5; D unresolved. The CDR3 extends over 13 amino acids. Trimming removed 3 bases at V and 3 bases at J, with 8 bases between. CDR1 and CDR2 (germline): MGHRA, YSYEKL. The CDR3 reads CASSQWTEETQYF. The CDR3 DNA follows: TGCGCCAGCAGCCAGTGGACGGAAGAGACCCAGTACTTC.

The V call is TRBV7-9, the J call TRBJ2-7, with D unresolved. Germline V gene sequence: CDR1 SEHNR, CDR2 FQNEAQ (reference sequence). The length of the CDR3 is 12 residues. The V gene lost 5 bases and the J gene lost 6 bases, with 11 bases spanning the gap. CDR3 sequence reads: CASSRLGFEQYF. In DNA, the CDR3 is TGTGCCAGCAGCCGGTTGGGATTCGAGCAGTACTTC.

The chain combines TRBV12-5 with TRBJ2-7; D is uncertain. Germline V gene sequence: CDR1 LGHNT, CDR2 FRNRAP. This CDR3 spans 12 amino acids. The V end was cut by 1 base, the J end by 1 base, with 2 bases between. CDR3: CASGLDSYEQYF. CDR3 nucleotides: TGTGCTAGTGGTTTGGATTCCTACGAGCAGTACTTC. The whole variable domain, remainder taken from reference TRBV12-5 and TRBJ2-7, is DARVTQTPRHKVTEMGQEVTMRCQPILGHNTVFWYRQTMMQGLELLAYFRNRAPLDDSGMPKDRFSAEMPDATLATLKIQPSEPRDSAVYFCASGLDSYEQYFGPGTRLTVT.

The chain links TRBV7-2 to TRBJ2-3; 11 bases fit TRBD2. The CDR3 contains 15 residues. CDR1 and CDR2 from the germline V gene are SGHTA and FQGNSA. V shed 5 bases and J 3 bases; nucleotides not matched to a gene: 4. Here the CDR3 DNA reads TGTGCCAGCAGCCCCACTAGCGGGGGAACAGATACGCAGTATTTT. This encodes CASSPTSGGTDTQYF.

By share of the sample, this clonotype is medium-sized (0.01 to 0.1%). The CDR3 region has the DNA TGTGCCACCCCCGGCGAGGGCCGAACCTCCTACGAGCAGTACTTC. Translated, it gives CATPGEGRTSYEQYF. The chain has TRBV24-1 and TRBJ2-7; maybe TRBD2 (5 bases). The CDR3 length is 15 residues. Germline V gene data show CDR1 as KGHDR and CDR2 as SFDVKD. The V end was cut by 9 bases, the J end by 0 bases, with 17 bases between.

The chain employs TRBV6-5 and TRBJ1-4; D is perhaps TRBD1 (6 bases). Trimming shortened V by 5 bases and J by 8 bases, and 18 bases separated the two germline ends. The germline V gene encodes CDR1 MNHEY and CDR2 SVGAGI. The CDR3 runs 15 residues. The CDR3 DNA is TGTGCCAGCAGTCAGGACAGCGGGACGGCGGAAAAACTGTTTTTT. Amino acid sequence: CASSQDSGTAEKLFF.

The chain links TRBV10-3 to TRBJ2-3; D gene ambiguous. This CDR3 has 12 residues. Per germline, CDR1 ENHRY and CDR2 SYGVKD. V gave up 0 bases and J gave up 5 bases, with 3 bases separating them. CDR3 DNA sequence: TGTGCCATCAGTGAGTCTGGAGATACGCAGTATTTT. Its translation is CAISESGDTQYF.

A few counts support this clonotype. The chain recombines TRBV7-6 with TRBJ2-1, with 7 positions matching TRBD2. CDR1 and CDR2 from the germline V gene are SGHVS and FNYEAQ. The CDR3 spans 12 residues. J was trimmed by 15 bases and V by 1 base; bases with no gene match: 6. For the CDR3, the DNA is TGTGCCAGCAGCTTAGATGGGGGGGGGACGTTCTTC. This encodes CASSLDGGGTFF.

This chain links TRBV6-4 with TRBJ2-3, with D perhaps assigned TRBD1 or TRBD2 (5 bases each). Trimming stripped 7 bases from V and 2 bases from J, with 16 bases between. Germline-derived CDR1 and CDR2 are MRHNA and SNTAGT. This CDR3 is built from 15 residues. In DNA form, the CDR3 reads TGTGCCAGCATGGTACCGGGGACGGTCACAGATACGCAGTATTTT. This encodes CASMVPGTVTDTQYF.

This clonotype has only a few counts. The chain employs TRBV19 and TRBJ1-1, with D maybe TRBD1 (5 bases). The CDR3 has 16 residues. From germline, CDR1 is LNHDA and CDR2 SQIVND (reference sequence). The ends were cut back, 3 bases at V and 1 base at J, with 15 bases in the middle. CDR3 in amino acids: CASSILPQTANTEAFF. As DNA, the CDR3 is TGTGCCAGTAGTATCCTCCCCCAGACAGCGAACACTGAAGCTTTCTTT.

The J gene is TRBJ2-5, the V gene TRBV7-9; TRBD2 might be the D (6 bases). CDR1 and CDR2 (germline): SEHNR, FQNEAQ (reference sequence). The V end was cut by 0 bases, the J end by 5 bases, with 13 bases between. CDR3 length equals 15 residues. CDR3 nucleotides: TGTGCCAGCAGCTTAGCGGGGGGTCTTTGGGAGACCCAGTACTTC. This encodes CASSLAGGLWETQYF.

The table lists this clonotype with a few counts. CDR3: CASSLGGLAGTGNEQFF. For the CDR3, the DNA is TGTGCCAGCAGCTTAGGTGGACTAGCGGGAACAGGCAATGAGCAGTTCTTC. The chain combines TRBV11-3 with TRBJ2-1, with TRBD2 matching over 12 bases. This CDR3 has 17 amino acids. After removal of 1 base from V and 6 bases from J, the junction contained 7 bases not matched to a gene. CDR1 is SGHNT, CDR2 YENEEA, per germline.

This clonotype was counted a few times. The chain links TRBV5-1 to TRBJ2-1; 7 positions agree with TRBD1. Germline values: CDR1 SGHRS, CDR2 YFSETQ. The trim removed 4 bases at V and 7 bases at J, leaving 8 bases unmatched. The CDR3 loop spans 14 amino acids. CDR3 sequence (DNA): TGCGCCAGCAGCCCCCTGGGACAGCAAAATGAGCAGTTCTTC. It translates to CASSPLGQQNEQFF.